These T cell receptor beta chains were read from a single sample in a study of blood T cell repertoires in COVID-19. Sequencing used immunoSEQ multiplex PCR; TCRdb keeps in-frame clones, though not all of them. Here the sample spans 30,000 to 50,000 clones, just under 80% being singletons. The sequencing input was peripheral blood. These TCRs come from a man older than 75 with active or convalescent COVID-19. Both conserved end residues are part of each CDR3. The D gene is left open where the match is weak. Expanded clones are given a class, and other clones once, few, many or no size at all.

J gene,clone size,V gene,D gene,CDR3 DNA,CDR3 protein
TRBJ2-1,.,TRBV19,TRBD2,TGTGCCAGTAGATTTACCGGGACTAGCAGTTACAATGAGCAGTTCTTC,CASRFTGTSSYNEQFF
TRBJ2-4,.,TRBV28,TRBD2,TGTGCCAGCAGTTTGGGGGGGGCCAAAAACATTCAGTACTTC,CASSLGGAKNIQYF
TRBJ2-7,.,TRBV29-1,.,TGCAGCGTTACGTCAGGGATCTACGAGCAGTACTTC,CSVTSGIYEQYF
TRBJ2-7,.,TRBV15,.,TGTGCCACCAGCAAGGGGAACTACGAGCAGTACTTC,CATSKGNYEQYF
TRBJ2-2,.,TRBV2,.,TGTGCCAGCAGTGTGAACGGGAACGGCGGGGAGCTGTTTTTT,CASSVNGNGGELFF
TRBJ1-1,few,TRBV5-1,.,TGCGCCAGCAGCTTGGGACAGGTGAACACTGAAGCTTTCTTT,CASSLGQVNTEAFF
TRBJ2-2,few,TRBV7-9,.,TGTGCCAGCGACCCCGGGGGGAACACCGGGGAGCTGTTTTTT,CASDPGGNTGELFF
TRBJ2-7,few,TRBV4-3,TRBD1,TGCGCCAGCAGCCACGGGACAGGGGTAGGCGAGCAGTACTTC,CASSHGTGVGEQYF
TRBJ2-3,.,TRBV9,TRBD2,TGTGCCAGCAGCCCCCGCGAGTTCGGGGCTAGCGGGATACCAGATACGCAGTATTTT,CASSPREFGASGIPDTQYF
TRBJ1-4,.,TRBV7-9,.,TGTGCCAGCAGCTCAACCAGGGGTGCAACTAATGAAAAACTGTTTTTT,CASSSTRGATNEKLFF
TRBJ2-1,.,TRBV6-5,TRBD2,TGTGCCAGCAGTTCTAGCGGGTACATCAATGAGCAGTTCTTC,CASSSSGYINEQFF
TRBJ1-2,.,TRBV19,.,TGTGCCAGTAGTCCCCTACGCCACGACACGAACTATGGCTACACCTTC,CASSPLRHDTNYGYTF
TRBJ2-7,.,TRBV3-1/TRBV3-2,.,TGTGCCAGCAGTCCCGGGACATGGAACGAGCAGTACTTC,CASSPGTWNEQYF
TRBJ1-6,.,TRBV4-1,.,TGCGCCAGCAGCCCGGGAAAGCATAATTCACCCCTCCACTTT,CASSPGKHNSPLHF
TRBJ2-3,few,TRBV2,.,TGTGCCAGCAGTGATTCGAATAGCGGCACAGATACGCAGTATTTT,CASSDSNSGTDTQYF
TRBJ1-3,.,TRBV27,.,TGTGCCAGCAGTCCTATAGCGACCGGGAGAGCTGGAAACACCATATATTTT,CASSPIATGRAGNTIYF
TRBJ2-7,.,TRBV27,TRBD1,TGTGCCAGCAGTGGGACAGGGCCCTACGAGCAGTACTTC,CASSGTGPYEQYF
TRBJ1-4,once,TRBV4-1,.,TGCGCCAGCAGCCAAGAAAACGGAGGAAAACTGTTTTTT,CASSQENGGKLFF
TRBJ1-5,few,TRBV10-3,.,TGTGCCATCAGTGTCGAAGGTGTAGGAGACGGCAATCAGCCCCAGCATTTT,CAISVEGVGDGNQPQHF
TRBJ1-1,.,TRBV6-1,.,TGTGCCAGCAGTGAACTAAGGGGCACTGAAGCTTTCTTT,CASSELRGTEAFF
TRBJ2-1,.,TRBV7-2,.,TGTGCCAGCAGCTCTCCCAGCCGTCGAGGTTCCGAGCAGTTCTTC,CASSSPSRRGSEQFF
TRBJ2-3,medium-sized,TRBV9,TRBD1,TGTGCCAGCAGCGTAGAGGGACAGGGCTCAGATACGCAGTATTTT,CASSVEGQGSDTQYF
TRBJ2-5,.,TRBV5-4,.,TGTGCCAGCAGCTTGGGGGGCAGCGAGGAGACCCAGTACTTC,CASSLGGSEETQYF
TRBJ1-2,few,TRBV29-1,TRBD1,TGCAGCGTTAGGGACAGTTCCTTCTATGGCTACACCTTC,CSVRDSSFYGYTF
TRBJ2-7,large,TRBV7-9,TRBD1,TGTGCCAGCAGCTCCTCCCGGGACAGGCGTCTCGAGCAGTACTTC,CASSSSRDRRLEQYF
TRBJ2-7,.,TRBV5-3,.,TGTGCCAGAAGCTTGGAACATTGGAAGGGGCTAAACCTCTACGAGCAGTACTTC,CARSLEHWKGLNLYEQYF
TRBJ2-7,.,TRBV29-1,.,TGCAGCGTGGGGTCGCCCGGACGGGAGTCCTACGAGCAGTACTTC,CSVGSPGRESYEQYF
TRBJ2-7,.,TRBV28,TRBD2,TGTGCCAGCAGACGGGAGGCGAGCTCCTACGAGCAGTACTTC,CASRREASSYEQYF
TRBJ1-5,once,TRBV23-1,.,TGCGCCAGCAGTCTCCCTGGAGGGGTGGATTCGCCGAATCAGCCCCAGCATTTT,CASSLPGGVDSPNQPQHF
TRBJ2-5,once,TRBV10-1,TRBD2,TGCGCCAGCAACCAACCGGGGACTAGCGGACAAGAGACCCAGTACTTC,CASNQPGTSGQETQYF
TRBJ1-2,once,TRBV7-9,TRBD1,TGTGCCAGCAGCTGGGACAGGAGCTATGGCTACACCTTC,CASSWDRSYGYTF
TRBJ2-2,.,TRBV6-5,.,TGTGCCAGCCAGGAGGTTAACACCGGGGAGCTGTTTTTT,CASQEVNTGELFF